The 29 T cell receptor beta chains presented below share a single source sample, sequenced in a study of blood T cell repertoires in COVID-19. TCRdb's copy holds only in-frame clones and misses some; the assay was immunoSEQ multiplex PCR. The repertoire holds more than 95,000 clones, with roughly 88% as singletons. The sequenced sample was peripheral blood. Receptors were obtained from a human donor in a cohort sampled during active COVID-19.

The CDR3 DNA reads TGTGCCAGCTCACCACCCGGCCCCAGGGGGGTCAACACCGGGGAGCTGTTTTTT. Encoded protein: CASSPPGPRGVNTGELFF. The chain recombines TRBV18 with TRBJ2-2; maybe TRBD1 (7 bases). The germline gives CDR1 KGHSH, CDR2 LQKENI. The V end lost 0 bases, the J end lost 2 bases, and 16 bases lay between the germline ends. The CDR3 has 18 amino acids.

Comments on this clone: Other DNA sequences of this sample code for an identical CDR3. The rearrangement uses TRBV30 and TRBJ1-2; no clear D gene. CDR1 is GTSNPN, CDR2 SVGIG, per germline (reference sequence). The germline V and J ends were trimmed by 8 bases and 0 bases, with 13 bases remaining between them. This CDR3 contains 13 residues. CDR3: CARGTNPNYGYTF. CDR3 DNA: TGTGCCCGCGGAACGAACCCTAACTATGGCTACACCTTC.

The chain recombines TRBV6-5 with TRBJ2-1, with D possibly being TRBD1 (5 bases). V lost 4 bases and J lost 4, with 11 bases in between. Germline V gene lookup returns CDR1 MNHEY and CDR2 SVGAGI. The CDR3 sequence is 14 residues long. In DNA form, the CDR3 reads TGTGCCAGCAGTTCCCGGCAGGGTTACAATGAGCAGTTCTTC. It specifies CASSSRQGYNEQFF.

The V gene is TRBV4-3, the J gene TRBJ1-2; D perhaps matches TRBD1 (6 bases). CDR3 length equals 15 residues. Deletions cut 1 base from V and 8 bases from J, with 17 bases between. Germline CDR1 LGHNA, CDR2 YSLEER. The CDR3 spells CASSQVVGGPRGYTF. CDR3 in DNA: TGCGCCAGCAGCCAAGTGGTCGGGGGGCCGCGCGGCTACACCTTC.

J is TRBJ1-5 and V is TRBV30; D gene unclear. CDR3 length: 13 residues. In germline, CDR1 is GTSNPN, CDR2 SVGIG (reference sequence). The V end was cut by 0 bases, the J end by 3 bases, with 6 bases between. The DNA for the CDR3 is TGTGCCTGGAGTGTGCAGTTCAATCAGCCCCAGCATTTT. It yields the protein CAWSVQFNQPQHF.

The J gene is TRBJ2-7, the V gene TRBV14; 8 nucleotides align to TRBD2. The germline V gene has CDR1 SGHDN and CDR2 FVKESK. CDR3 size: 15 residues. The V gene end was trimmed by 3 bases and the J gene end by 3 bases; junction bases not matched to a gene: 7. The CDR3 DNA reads TGTGCCAGCAGCCAGGATAGCGGGATCCTCTACGAGCAGTACTTC. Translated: CASSQDSGILYEQYF. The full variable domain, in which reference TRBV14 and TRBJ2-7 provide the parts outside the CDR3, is EAGVTQFPSHSVIEKGQTVTLRCDPISGHDNLYWYRRVMGKEIKFLLHFVKESKQDESGMPNNRFLAERTGGTYSTLKVQPAELEDSGVYFCASSQDSGILYEQYFGPGTRLTVT.

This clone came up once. The CDR3 region has the DNA TGTGCCAGCAGACAGACCTCTGGAAACACCATATATTTT. Residues: CASRQTSGNTIYF. The chain has TRBV28 and TRBJ1-3, with D hard to call. CDR3 length: 13 residues. Trimming left V 6 bases short and J 0 bases short, with 6 bases between. Looked up from germline, CDR1 is MDHEN and CDR2 is SYDVKM.

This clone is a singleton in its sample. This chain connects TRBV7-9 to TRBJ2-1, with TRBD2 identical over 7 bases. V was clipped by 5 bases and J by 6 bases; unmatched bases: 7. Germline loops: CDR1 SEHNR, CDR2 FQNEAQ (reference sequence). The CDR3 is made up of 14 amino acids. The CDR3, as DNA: TGTGCCAGCAGCCCCCCGACTAGCCTCAATGAGCAGTTCTTC. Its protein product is CASSPPTSLNEQFF.

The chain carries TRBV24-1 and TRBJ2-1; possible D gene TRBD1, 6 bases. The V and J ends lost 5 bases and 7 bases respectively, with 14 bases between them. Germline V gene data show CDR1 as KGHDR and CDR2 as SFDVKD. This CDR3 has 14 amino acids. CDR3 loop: CATSVTQGTNEQFF. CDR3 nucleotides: TGTGCCACCAGTGTAACGCAGGGGACGAATGAGCAGTTCTTC.

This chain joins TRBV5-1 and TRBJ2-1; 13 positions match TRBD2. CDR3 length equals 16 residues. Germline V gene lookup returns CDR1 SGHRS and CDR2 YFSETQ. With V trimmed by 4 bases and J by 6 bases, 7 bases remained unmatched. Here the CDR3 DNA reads TGCGCCAGCAGCCCAGGGGGGACTAGCGGGACCAATGAGCAGTTCTTC. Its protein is CASSPGGTSGTNEQFF.

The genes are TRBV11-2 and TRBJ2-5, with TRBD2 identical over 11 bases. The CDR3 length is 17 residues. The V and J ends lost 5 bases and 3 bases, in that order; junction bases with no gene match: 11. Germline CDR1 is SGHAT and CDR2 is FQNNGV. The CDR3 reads CASSVPSGTSGEETQYF. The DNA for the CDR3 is TGTGCCAGCAGCGTCCCTTCCGGGACTAGCGGTGAAGAGACCCAGTACTTC. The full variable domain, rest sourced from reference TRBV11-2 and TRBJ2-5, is EAGVAQSPRYKIIEKRQSVAFWCNPISGHATLYWYQQILGQGPKLLIQFQNNGVVDDSQLPKDRFSAERLKGVDSTLKIQPAKLEDSAVYLCASSVPSGTSGEETQYFGPGTRLLVL.

CDR3 DNA: TGCGCCAGCAATACGGGGAACACCGGGGAGCTGTTTTTT. Translating gives CASNTGNTGELFF. The chain recombines TRBV5-1 with TRBJ2-2; D is uncertain. There are 13 residues in the CDR3. Trimming took off 6 bases at V and 1 base at J, with 7 bases between the two ends. CDR1 and CDR2 from the germline V gene are SGHRS and YFSETQ.

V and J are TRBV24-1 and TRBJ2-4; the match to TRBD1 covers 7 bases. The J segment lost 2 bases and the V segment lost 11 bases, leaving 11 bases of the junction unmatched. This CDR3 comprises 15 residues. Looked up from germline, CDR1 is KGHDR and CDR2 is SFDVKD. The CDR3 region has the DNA TGTGCCATCAACGGGACAGTCATATCCAAAAACATTCAGTACTTC. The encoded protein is CAINGTVISKNIQYF.

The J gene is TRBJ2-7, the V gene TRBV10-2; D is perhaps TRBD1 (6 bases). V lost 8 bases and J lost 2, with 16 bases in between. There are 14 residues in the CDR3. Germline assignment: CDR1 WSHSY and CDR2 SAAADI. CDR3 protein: CASGLQGLTYEQYF. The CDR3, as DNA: TGCGCCAGCGGCCTACAGGGATTAACCTACGAGCAGTACTTC.

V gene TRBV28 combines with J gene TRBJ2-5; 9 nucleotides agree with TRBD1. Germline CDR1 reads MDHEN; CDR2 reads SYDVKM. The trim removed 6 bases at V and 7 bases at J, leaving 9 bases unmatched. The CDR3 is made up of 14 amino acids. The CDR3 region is CASRPGTGGRTQYF. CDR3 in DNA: TGTGCCAGCAGGCCCGGCACAGGGGGCAGGACCCAGTACTTC.

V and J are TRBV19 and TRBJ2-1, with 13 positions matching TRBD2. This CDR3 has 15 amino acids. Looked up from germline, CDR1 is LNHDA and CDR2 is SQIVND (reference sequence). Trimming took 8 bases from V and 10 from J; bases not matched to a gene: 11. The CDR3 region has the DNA TGTGCCAGTCGCTGGACTAGCGGGAGATCGCGCGAGCAGTTCTTC. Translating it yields CASRWTSGRSREQFF.

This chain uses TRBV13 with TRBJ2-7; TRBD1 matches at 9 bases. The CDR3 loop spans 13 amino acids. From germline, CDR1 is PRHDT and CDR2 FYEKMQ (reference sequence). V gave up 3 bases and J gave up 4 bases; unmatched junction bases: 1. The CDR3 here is CASSLTGGYEQYF. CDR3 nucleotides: TGTGCCAGCAGCTTGACAGGGGGGTACGAGCAGTACTTC.

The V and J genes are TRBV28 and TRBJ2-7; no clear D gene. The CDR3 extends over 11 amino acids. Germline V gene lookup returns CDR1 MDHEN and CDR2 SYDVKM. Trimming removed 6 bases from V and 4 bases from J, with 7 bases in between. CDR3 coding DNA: TGTGCCAGCAGGGTAGAGTACGAGCAGTACTTC. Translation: CASRVEYEQYF.

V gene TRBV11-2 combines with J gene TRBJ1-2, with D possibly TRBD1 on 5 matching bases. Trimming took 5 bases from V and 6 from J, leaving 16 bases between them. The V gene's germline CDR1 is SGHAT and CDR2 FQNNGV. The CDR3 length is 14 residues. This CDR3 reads CASSHPKGRDGYTF. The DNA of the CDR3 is TGTGCCAGCAGCCACCCCAAGGGGAGGGATGGCTACACCTTC. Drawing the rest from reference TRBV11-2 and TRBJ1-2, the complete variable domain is EAGVAQSPRYKIIEKRQSVAFWCNPISGHATLYWYQQILGQGPKLLIQFQNNGVVDDSQLPKDRFSAERLKGVDSTLKIQPAKLEDSAVYLCASSHPKGRDGYTFGSGTRLTVV.

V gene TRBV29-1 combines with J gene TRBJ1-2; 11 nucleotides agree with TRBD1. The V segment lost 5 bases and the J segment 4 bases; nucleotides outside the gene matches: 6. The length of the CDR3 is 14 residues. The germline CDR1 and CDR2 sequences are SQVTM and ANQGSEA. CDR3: CSVYPGTGGYGYTF. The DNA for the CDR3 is TGCAGCGTTTACCCCGGGACAGGGGGCTATGGCTACACCTTC.

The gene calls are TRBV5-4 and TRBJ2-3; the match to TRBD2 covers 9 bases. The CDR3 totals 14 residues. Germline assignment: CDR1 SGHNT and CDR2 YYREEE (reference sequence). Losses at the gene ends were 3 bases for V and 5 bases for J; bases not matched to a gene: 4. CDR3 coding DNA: TGTGCCAGCAGCTACGGACTAGCGAGAGATACGCAGTATTTT. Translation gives CASSYGLARDTQYF.

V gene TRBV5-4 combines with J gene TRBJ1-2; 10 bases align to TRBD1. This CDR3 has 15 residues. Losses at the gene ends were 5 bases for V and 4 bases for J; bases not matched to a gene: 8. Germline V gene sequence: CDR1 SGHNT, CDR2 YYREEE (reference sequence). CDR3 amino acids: CASRRQGAQSYGYTF. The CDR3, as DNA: TGTGCCAGCAGACGACAGGGGGCTCAAAGCTATGGCTACACCTTC.

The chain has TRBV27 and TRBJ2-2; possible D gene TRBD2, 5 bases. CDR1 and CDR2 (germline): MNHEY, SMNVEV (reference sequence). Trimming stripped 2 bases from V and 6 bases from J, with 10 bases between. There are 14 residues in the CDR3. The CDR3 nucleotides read TGTGCCAGCAGTTTAGGCGGGCCATCCGGGGAGCTGTTTTTT. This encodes CASSLGGPSGELFF.

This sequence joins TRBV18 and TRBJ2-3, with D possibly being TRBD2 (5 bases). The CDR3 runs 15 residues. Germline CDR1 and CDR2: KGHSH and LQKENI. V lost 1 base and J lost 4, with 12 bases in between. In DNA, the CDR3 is TGTGCCAGCTCACCACGAAGACGGGAAGCAGATACGCAGTATTTT. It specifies CASSPRRREADTQYF.

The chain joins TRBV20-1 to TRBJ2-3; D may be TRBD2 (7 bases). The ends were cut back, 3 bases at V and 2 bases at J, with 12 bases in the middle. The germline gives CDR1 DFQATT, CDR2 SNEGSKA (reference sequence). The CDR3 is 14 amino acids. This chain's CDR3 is CSASRGGYTDTQYF. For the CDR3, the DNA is TGCAGTGCTAGTAGGGGGGGCTACACAGATACGCAGTATTTT.

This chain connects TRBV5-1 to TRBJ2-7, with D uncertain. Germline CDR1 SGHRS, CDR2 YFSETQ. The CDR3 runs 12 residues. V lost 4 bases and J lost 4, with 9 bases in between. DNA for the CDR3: TGCGCCAGCAGCGACAATGGGTACGAGCAGTACTTC. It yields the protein CASSDNGYEQYF.

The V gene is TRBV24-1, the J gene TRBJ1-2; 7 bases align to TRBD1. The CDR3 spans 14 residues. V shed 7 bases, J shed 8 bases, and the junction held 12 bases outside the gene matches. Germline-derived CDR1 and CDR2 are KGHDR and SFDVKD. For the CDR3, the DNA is TGTGCCACCAGGGGTCTGACAGGGAATCGCGGCTACACCTTC. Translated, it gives CATRGLTGNRGYTF.

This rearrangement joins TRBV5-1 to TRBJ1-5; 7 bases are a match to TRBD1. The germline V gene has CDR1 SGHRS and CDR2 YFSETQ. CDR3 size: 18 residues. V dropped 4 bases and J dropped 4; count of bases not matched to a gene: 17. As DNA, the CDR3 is TGCGCCAGCAGCCAAGACAGGGTGTGGAAACGACTTAATCAGCCCCAGCATTTT. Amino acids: CASSQDRVWKRLNQPQHF.

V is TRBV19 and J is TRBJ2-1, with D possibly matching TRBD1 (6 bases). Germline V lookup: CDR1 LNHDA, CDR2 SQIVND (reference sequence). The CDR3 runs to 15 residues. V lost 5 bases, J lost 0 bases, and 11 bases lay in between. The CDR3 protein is CASSLAGASYNEQFF. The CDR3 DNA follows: TGTGCCAGTAGTCTAGCAGGGGCCTCCTACAATGAGCAGTTCTTC.